One and the same sample provided the 18 T cell receptor beta chains below, sequenced in a study of a mutant IDH1 vaccine in newly diagnosed glioma. Some clones are missing from TCRdb's copy, which holds only in-frame ones; the method was immunoSEQ multiplex PCR. The sample shows 40,000 or so clones, roughly 80% of them seen only once. For these TCRs, the target antigens are not known. Time point denoted: week 47, end of study. Each dose of the vaccine consisted of 300 ug of mutant IDH1 20-mer peptide, with topical imiquimod. The specimen comprised PBMCs, sampled from a glioma patient whose treatment included an IDH1 peptide vaccine. Receptors were obtained from a man younger than 30 with glioma. Some clones in this sample may be carry-over from other donors' samples.

V gene TRBV19 combines with J gene TRBJ1-5; D remains unclear. CDR3 length: 15 amino acids. CDR1 and CDR2 from the germline V gene are LNHDA and SQIVND (reference sequence). The ends were cut back, 5 bases at V and 0 bases at J, with 11 bases in the middle. Here the CDR3 reads CASSPPSYSNQPQHF. CDR3 DNA: TGTGCCAGTAGTCCGCCATCTTATAGCAATCAGCCCCAGCATTTT.

The chain employs TRBV28 and TRBJ1-5, with TRBD1 as a possible D gene (6 bases). Germline CDR1 MDHEN, CDR2 SYDVKM. This CDR3 spans 14 amino acids. V dropped 6 bases and J dropped 4 bases, with 13 bases sitting between them. The CDR3 sequence: CASRLGTLNQPQHF. The CDR3 DNA reads as TGTGCCAGCAGATTAGGGACACTAAATCAGCCCCAGCATTTT.

The chain couples TRBV25-1 to TRBJ1-2; TRBD1 matches 7 bases. J lost 5 bases, V lost 2 bases, and 11 bases had no gene match. The CDR3 has 16 amino acids. From germline, CDR1 is MGHDK and CDR2 SYGVNS. The DNA of the CDR3 is TGTGCCAGCAGTGAACCTCAAGGACAGGCGGGGTATGGCTACACCTTC. Its protein is CASSEPQGQAGYGYTF.

CDR3 DNA: TGTGCCAGCAGCCCTCGGGGGACCCAGTACTTC. Its protein is CASSPRGTQYF. The rearrangement links TRBV28 to TRBJ2-5; D is possibly TRBD2 (5 bases). This CDR3 spans 11 amino acids. V lost 6 bases to trimming and J lost 7 bases, with 9 bases between them. Germline CDR1 reads MDHEN; CDR2 reads SYDVKM.

This clone was recorded once. The rearrangement joins TRBV11-3 to TRBJ2-7; maybe TRBD1 (6 bases). V gave up 2 bases and J gave up 7 bases, with 12 bases separating them. The CDR3 is 13 residues long. CDR1 is SGHNT, CDR2 YENEEA, per germline. The CDR3, as DNA: TGTGCCAGCAGCTTACTGACAGGCCAAGAGCAGTACTTC. Translation gives CASSLLTGQEQYF.

The V gene is TRBV5-1, the J gene TRBJ1-2; D is perhaps TRBD1 (5 bases). V was cut by 2 bases and J by 5 bases, with 13 bases left in between. This CDR3 has 14 residues. Per the germline V gene, CDR1 is SGHRS and CDR2 is YFSETQ. CDR3 DNA: TGCGCCAGCAGCTTTTTAGGGGAGGGGTATGGCTACACCTTC. Translation gives CASSFLGEGYGYTF.

The chain couples TRBV7-6 to TRBJ1-4, with D perhaps matching TRBD1 (6 bases). Germline loops: CDR1 SGHVS, CDR2 FNYEAQ. The CDR3 contains 13 residues. V was trimmed by 3 bases and J by 5 bases, leaving 7 bases between them. CDR3 coding DNA: TGTGCCAGCAGCTTGGACAGAAATGAAAAACTGTTTTTT. Translating it yields CASSLDRNEKLFF.

V is TRBV19 and J is TRBJ2-7; D perhaps matches TRBD1 (6 bases). V lost 3 bases and J 9 bases, leaving 21 bases between the germline ends. CDR3 length: 15 amino acids. Germline V gene data show CDR1 as LNHDA and CDR2 as SQIVND (reference sequence). The CDR3 sequence is CASSIIPGQGARQYF. DNA for the CDR3: TGTGCCAGTAGTATTATTCCGGGACAAGGGGCGCGGCAGTACTTC.

This clone appeared a few times. The chain recombines TRBV5-4 with TRBJ1-1; possible D gene TRBD1, 5 bases. CDR1 and CDR2 (germline): SGHNT, YYREEE (reference sequence). V lost 4 bases and J 1 base, leaving 14 bases between the germline ends. The CDR3 extends over 15 amino acids. The CDR3 region has the DNA TGTGCCAGCAGCCCTACTGGGGCGGAGAACACTGAAGCTTTCTTT. Protein: CASSPTGAENTEAFF.

V gene TRBV27 combines with J gene TRBJ1-5, with 8 bases fitting TRBD1. The length of the CDR3 is 20 residues. Germline V gives CDR1 MNHEY, CDR2 SMNVEV (reference sequence). J was trimmed by 0 bases and V by 1 base; bases with no gene match: 14. The CDR3: CASSLFRQGTLFYSNQPQHF. For the CDR3, the DNA is TGTGCCAGCAGTTTATTCAGACAGGGGACCTTATTTTATAGCAATCAGCCCCAGCATTTT.

This sequence joins TRBV5-1 and TRBJ1-2, with 8 bases matching TRBD1. J was trimmed by 3 bases and V by 0 bases; bases with no gene match: 1. Germline V gene lookup returns CDR1 SGHRS and CDR2 YFSETQ. This CDR3 has 14 amino acids. CDR3 sequence reads: CASSLDRGDYGYTF. The DNA of the CDR3 is TGCGCCAGCAGCTTGGACAGGGGGGACTATGGCTACACCTTC.

The chain recombines TRBV5-6 with TRBJ1-1; D remains ambiguous. Trimming pared 0 bases from V and 7 bases from J, leaving 4 bases between. Germline CDR1 reads SGHDT; CDR2 reads YYEEEE. The CDR3 totals 11 residues. DNA for the CDR3: TGTGCCAGCAGCTTGGAGAATGAAGCTTTCTTT. It specifies CASSLENEAFF.

In DNA form, the CDR3 reads TGCGCCAGCAGCGAGCGGGGTCCCTACACCGGGGAGCTGTTTTTT. This codes for CASSERGPYTGELFF. The V gene is TRBV5-1, the J gene TRBJ2-2; 7 bases agree with TRBD2. Per germline, CDR1 SGHRS and CDR2 YFSETQ. Trimming cost V 4 bases and J 3 bases; bases outside gene matches: 6. The CDR3 loop spans 15 amino acids.

The rearrangement links TRBV9 to TRBJ1-3; D call uncertain. There are 14 residues in the CDR3. Per germline, CDR1 SGDLS and CDR2 YYNGEE. Trimming removed 4 bases at V and 0 bases at J, with 8 bases between. The CDR3 nucleotides read TGTGCCAGCAGCCCGCAGATCTCTGGAAACACCATATATTTT. This codes for CASSPQISGNTIYF.

V usage is TRBV5-5 and J usage is TRBJ2-3; 12 bases map to TRBD2. Looked up from germline, CDR1 is SGHKS and CDR2 is YYEKEE (reference sequence). The length of the CDR3 is 16 residues. The ends lost 4 bases at V and 2 bases at J; junction bases unmatched: 5. CDR3 sequence (DNA): TGTGCCAGCAGCCTCCGACTAGCGGGAGTCACAGATACGCAGTATTTT. Protein product: CASSLRLAGVTDTQYF.

This chain connects TRBV6-5 to TRBJ1-1; tentatively, D is TRBD1 (6 bases). The CDR3 sequence is 15 residues long. Deletions cut 6 bases from V and 1 base from J, with 15 bases between. Germline-derived CDR1 and CDR2 are MNHEY and SVGAGI. Here the CDR3 reads CASRLNRDKNTEAFF. CDR3 DNA: TGTGCCAGCAGGTTGAACCGGGACAAGAACACTGAAGCTTTCTTT.

The V and J genes are TRBV14 and TRBJ1-1; D remains ambiguous. V gave up 4 bases and J gave up 0 bases, with 15 bases separating them. The V gene's germline CDR1 is SGHDN and CDR2 FVKESK. The CDR3 runs to 16 residues. As DNA, the CDR3 is TGTGCCAGCAGCCCGAAGAGGGCGGGGATGAACACTGAAGCTTTCTTT. Translating gives CASSPKRAGMNTEAFF.

The V gene is TRBV29-1, the J gene TRBJ1-2, with 7 bases lining up with TRBD1. The V and J ends lost 3 bases and 4 bases, in that order; junction bases with no gene match: 8. The CDR3 runs to 14 residues. Germline V CDR1 and CDR2: SQVTM, ANQGSEA. CDR3 coding DNA: TGCAGCGTTGAGGTATACAGGGGACCCTATGGCTACACCTTC. Protein: CSVEVYRGPYGYTF.